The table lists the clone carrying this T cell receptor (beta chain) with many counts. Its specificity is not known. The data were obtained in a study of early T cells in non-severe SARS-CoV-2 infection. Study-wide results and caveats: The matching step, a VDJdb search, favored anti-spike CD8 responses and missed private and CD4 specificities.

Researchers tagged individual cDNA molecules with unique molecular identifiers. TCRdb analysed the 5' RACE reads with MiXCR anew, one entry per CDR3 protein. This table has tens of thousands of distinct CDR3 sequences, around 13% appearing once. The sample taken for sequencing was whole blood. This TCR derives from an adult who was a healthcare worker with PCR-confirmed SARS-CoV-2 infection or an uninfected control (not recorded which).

In DNA, the CDR3 is TGTGCCAGCAGCTTAGGGAGGACAATGAACACTGAAGCTTTCTTT. Its protein product is CASSLGRTMNTEAFF. This sequence joins TRBV7-2 and TRBJ1-1; TRBD1 might be the D (5 bases). The CDR3 has 15 residues. CDR1 is SGHTA, CDR2 FQGNSA, per germline. The ends were cut back, 1 base at V and 0 bases at J, with 9 bases in the middle.